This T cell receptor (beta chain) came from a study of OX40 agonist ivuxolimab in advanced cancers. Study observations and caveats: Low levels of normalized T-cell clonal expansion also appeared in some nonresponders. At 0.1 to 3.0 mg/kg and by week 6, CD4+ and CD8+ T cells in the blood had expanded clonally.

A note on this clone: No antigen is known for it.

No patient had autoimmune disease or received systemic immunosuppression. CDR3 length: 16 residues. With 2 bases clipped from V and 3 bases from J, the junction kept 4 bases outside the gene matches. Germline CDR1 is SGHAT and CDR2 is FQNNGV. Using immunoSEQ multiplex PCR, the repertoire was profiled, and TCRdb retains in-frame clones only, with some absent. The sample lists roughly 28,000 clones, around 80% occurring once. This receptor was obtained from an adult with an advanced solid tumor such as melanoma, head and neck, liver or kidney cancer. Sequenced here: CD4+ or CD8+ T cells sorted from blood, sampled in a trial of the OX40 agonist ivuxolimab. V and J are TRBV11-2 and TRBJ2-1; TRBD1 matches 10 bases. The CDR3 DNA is TGTGCCAGCAGCTTACCGGACAGGGGGTACTACAATGAGCAGTTCTTC. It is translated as CASSLPDRGYYNEQFF.